This section outlines one T cell receptor (beta chain) sequence together with its context. CDR1 is MNHEY, CDR2 SVGAGI, per germline. The CDR3 has 16 amino acids. V was clipped by 0 bases and J by 8 bases, with 16 bases between them. In the authors' workflow: Amplification from reference gene primers served as the basis for estimated nucleated cell counts. Here immunoSEQ multiplex PCR was the method, and the copy in TCRdb shows in-frame clones only, minus some. V and J calls and clone size are given by that table; D and trimming were obtained from the DNA. The sample has hundreds of thousands of clones; 70% to 90% are singletons. The data were obtained in a study of blood T cell repertoires in COVID-19. Background on the study: Acute-phase and convalescent COVID-19 samples originated in the United States, Italy and Spain. In each case, the material was cDNA or gDNA derived from T cells, B-cell-depleted T cells, or PBMCs.

The sample was peripheral blood. This sequence joins TRBV6-5 and TRBJ1-4; TRBD1 is a possible D gene (5 bases). The source is a man older than 75 with acute or convalescent COVID-19. For the CDR3, the DNA is TGTGCCAGCAGTTACTCAATTCAGGGCCGGGAGGAAAAACTGTTTTTT. Translated, it gives CASSYSIQGREEKLFF.